Sequencing of this TCR beta chain was carried out in a study of T cell responses to AZD1222 COVID-19 vaccine. Study details: Second-dose recipients at about 4 or about 12 weeks were treated as one pooled group. Broader study findings: Close to half of spike-specific TCRs reportedly recognize unmutated variant regions.

This clone showed up just once. No antigen is known for it. The repertoire was sequenced with immunoSEQ multiplex PCR; TCRdb's copy has only in-frame clones and lacks some. The sample includes roughly 92,000 clones, roughly 89% of them seen just once. The clonotype was recovered from an adult in good health. The sample consisted of peripheral blood, taken on day 0 of AZD1222 vaccination.

CDR3 in DNA: TGTGCCAGTAGTATAGAGATCGGGACGAGTGGCTACACCTTC. Its translation is CASSIEIGTSGYTF. V usage is TRBV19 and J usage is TRBJ1-2; a possible D gene is TRBD1 (5 bases). The CDR3 has 14 residues. V was cut by 0 bases and J by 7 bases, with 12 bases left in between. CDR1 and CDR2 from the germline V gene are LNHDA and SQIVND (reference sequence).